This T cell receptor beta chain was profiled in a study of Graves' ophthalmopathy and Graves' hyperthyroidism. General study results and limits: It was with roughly 70% sensitivity and 72.22% specificity that the model predicted ophthalmopathy progression. A model of 13 signatures distinguished ophthalmopathy from stable hyperthyroidism at roughly 87% sensitivity and approximately 81% specificity. Blood shared most expanded thyroid clonotypes above 0.001 frequency.

Scientists amplified the TCR beta CDR3 regions from RNA transcripts. HTBI primers primed a first-round RT-PCR, and a second-round multiplex PCR followed. A single record per CDR3 protein comes from TCRdb applying MiXCR to the multiplex PCR reads. The data hold hundreds of thousands of distinct CDR3 sequences, with 20% to 25% observed a single time. Over 18 months of follow-up, stable hyperthyroidism required that no ophthalmopathy appear. The sample holds many counts of this clonotype. Antigen specificity is unknown. The CDR3 spans 15 residues. V lost 0 bases and J lost 1; bases outside the gene matches: 0. The germline V gene has CDR1 SGHAT and CDR2 FQNNGV.

The chain combines TRBV11-2 with TRBJ2-7, with TRBD2 identical over 10 bases. The TCR originated in a woman younger than 35 with stable Graves' hyperthyroidism. Some clones in this sample may be carry-over from other donors' samples. Sequenced: peripheral blood. The CDR3 is CASSLELAGSYEQYF. CDR3 bases: TGTGCCAGCAGCTTAGAACTAGCGGGGTCCTACGAGCAGTACTTC.